The text below deals with one TCR beta chain. V shed 1 base, J shed 1 base, and the junction held 3 bases outside the gene matches. The CDR3 covers 15 residues. Germline CDR1 MGHRA, CDR2 YSYEKL. Sample treatment: about 20 received Ad26.COV2.S at low or high dose, single or two shots; several received placebo; per-sample allocation not given. All samples were drawn on day 63, counting from the first vaccine or placebo injection. The data were produced by immunoSEQ multiplex PCR, yet TCRdb's version contains in-frame clones alone and is incomplete. Of more than 300,000 clones in the sample, about 85% were seen once. The data were taken from a study of Ad26.COV2.S vaccination and SARS-CoV-2 variants.

The chain joins TRBV4-1 to TRBJ1-2; TRBD1 matches at 7 bases. The sequence came from a person between 18 and 60 years old who received the Ad26.COV2.S COVID-19 vaccine or a placebo. The sample was peripheral blood, taken in a trial of Ad26.COV2.S vaccine versus placebo. The CDR3: CASSQVGQLNYGYTF. CDR3 nucleotides: TGCGCCAGCAGCCAAGTGGGACAGCTTAACTATGGCTACACCTTC.